Listed below are T cell receptor beta chains from one sample, sequenced in a study of blood T cell repertoires in COVID-19. Sequencing was performed with immunoSEQ multiplex PCR; in TCRdb, only in-frame clones are kept and a portion is missing. The data contain around 440,000 clones, about 91% of them singletons. The sequencing input was peripheral blood. The receptors were sampled from a woman aged 50 to 60 with COVID-19, enrolled during active disease. The CDR3 runs from the conserved cysteine through the conserved F or W. The D gene is left open where the match is weak. The size entry is marked missing in some rows and otherwise reads once, few, many or a size class.

d_gene: -
abundance: -
j_gene: TRBJ1-5
v_gene: TRBV4-2
CDR3nt: TGTGCCAGCAGCCAAGAGGGGCCTAGCAATCAGCCCCAGCATTTT
CDR3aa: CASSQEGPSNQPQHF

d_gene: -
abundance: -
j_gene: TRBJ2-1
v_gene: TRBV7-7
CDR3nt: TGTGCCAGCAGCTGGGGGACTTACCCCTACAATGAGCAGTTCTTC
CDR3aa: CASSWGTYPYNEQFF

d_gene: -
abundance: few
j_gene: TRBJ1-6
v_gene: TRBV5-4
CDR3nt: TGTGCCAGCAGCTTGGTAGAGGGTTCACCCCTCCACTTT
CDR3aa: CASSLVEGSPLHF

d_gene: TRBD1
abundance: -
j_gene: TRBJ1-5
v_gene: TRBV15
CDR3nt: TGTGCCACCAGCACGGCCTTGACAGGGCATCAGCCCCAGCATTTT
CDR3aa: CATSTALTGHQPQHF

d_gene: -
abundance: -
j_gene: TRBJ2-5
v_gene: TRBV15
CDR3nt: TGTGCCACCAGCGGTCCGAACTACCAAGAGACCCAGTACTTC
CDR3aa: CATSGPNYQETQYF

d_gene: -
abundance: -
j_gene: TRBJ2-7
v_gene: TRBV19
CDR3nt: TGTGCCAGTAGTGTGGACACTTCCTACGAGCAGTACTTC
CDR3aa: CASSVDTSYEQYF

d_gene: -
abundance: -
j_gene: TRBJ1-1
v_gene: TRBV27
CDR3nt: TGTGCCAGCAGTTTTGGAGCAGCATTGGGCACTGAAGCTTTCTTT
CDR3aa: CASSFGAALGTEAFF

d_gene: -
abundance: -
j_gene: TRBJ1-2
v_gene: TRBV19
CDR3nt: TGTGCCAGTAGTATAGGAGGAGGGAGTGGCGGCTACACCTTC
CDR3aa: CASSIGGGSGGYTF

d_gene: TRBD1
abundance: -
j_gene: TRBJ1-1
v_gene: TRBV9
CDR3nt: TGTGCCAGCAGCGAGGACCCCAAGGGACAGAAGAATGAAGCTTTCTTT
CDR3aa: CASSEDPKGQKNEAFF

d_gene: -
abundance: once
j_gene: TRBJ1-1
v_gene: TRBV3-1/TRBV3-2
CDR3nt: TGTGCCAGCAGCCAAGAGGAGAGGCCTGGGGCTTTCTTT
CDR3aa: CASSQEERPGAFF